The rows below give T cell receptor beta chains drawn from one sample of a study of cytomegalovirus exposure and HLA in healthy donors. This table comes from immunoSEQ multiplex PCR, and its TCRdb copy is limited to in-frame clones, with some not included. The sample holds roughly 49,000 clones, around 94% seen once. Source material: PBMCs. The origin of the receptors is a woman between 18 and 29 years old in good health and CMV-seropositive. Both conserved end residues are part of each CDR3. A D gene is named only where the DNA matches it firmly. Some rows have no size entry. The others give once, few or many, or a class for an expanded clone.

J gene: TRBJ1-4; V gene: TRBV6-1; D gene: TRBD1; clone size: -; CDR3 protein: CASSEPGQGWKKLFF
J gene: TRBJ1-1; V gene: TRBV7-2; D gene: -; clone size: -; CDR3 protein: CASSLVFGGAGSTEAFF
J gene: TRBJ2-4; V gene: TRBV7-9; D gene: -; clone size: -; CDR3 protein: CASSRPLAEAKNIQYF
J gene: TRBJ2-3; V gene: TRBV7-6; D gene: TRBD2; clone size: once; CDR3 protein: CASSGKRTSGSGITDTQYF
J gene: TRBJ2-5; V gene: TRBV5-5; D gene: -; clone size: -; CDR3 protein: CASSRWTGGEETQYF
J gene: TRBJ2-1; V gene: TRBV5-1; D gene: TRBD2; clone size: -; CDR3 protein: CASSFGTSDRYNEQFF
J gene: TRBJ2-7; V gene: TRBV15; D gene: -; clone size: -; CDR3 protein: CATSRDRASSEQYF
J gene: TRBJ2-5; V gene: TRBV9; D gene: TRBD2; clone size: -; CDR3 protein: CASSVTSGRGGETQYF
J gene: TRBJ2-7; V gene: TRBV30; D gene: -; clone size: -; CDR3 protein: CAWSPLYEQYF
J gene: TRBJ1-4; V gene: TRBV19; D gene: TRBD1; clone size: -; CDR3 protein: CASSITGGNTNEKLFF
J gene: TRBJ2-1; V gene: TRBV4-2; D gene: TRBD2; clone size: -; CDR3 protein: CASSPRLAGGVYNEQFF
J gene: TRBJ2-7; V gene: TRBV28; D gene: TRBD2; clone size: -; CDR3 protein: CASSPRKTGLASSYEQYF
J gene: TRBJ2-2; V gene: TRBV30; D gene: -; clone size: -; CDR3 protein: CAWSVLSADTGELFF
J gene: TRBJ1-5; V gene: TRBV2; D gene: -; clone size: -; CDR3 protein: CASSEGRGSNQPQHF
J gene: TRBJ2-1; V gene: TRBV2; D gene: TRBD2; clone size: -; CDR3 protein: CASSELAGFNEQFF
J gene: TRBJ2-1; V gene: TRBV4-2; D gene: TRBD2; clone size: -; CDR3 protein: CASSQGGTSGVREQFF
J gene: TRBJ1-3; V gene: TRBV6-5; D gene: TRBD1; clone size: -; CDR3 protein: CASTADRAGNTIYF
J gene: TRBJ2-1; V gene: TRBV4-3; D gene: TRBD2; clone size: -; CDR3 protein: CASSQGGTSAYNEQFF
J gene: TRBJ2-3; V gene: TRBV10-2; D gene: TRBD2; clone size: -; CDR3 protein: CASSESTWGRAGRDTQYF
J gene: TRBJ2-5; V gene: TRBV29-1; D gene: -; clone size: -; CDR3 protein: CSVREETQYF
J gene: TRBJ2-2; V gene: TRBV27; D gene: -; clone size: -; CDR3 protein: CASSSTGSGELFF
J gene: TRBJ1-5; V gene: TRBV10-1; D gene: TRBD1; clone size: -; CDR3 protein: CASSEQGGVSNQPQHF
J gene: TRBJ1-2; V gene: TRBV18; D gene: -; clone size: -; CDR3 protein: CASSPLPQGPNYGYTF
J gene: TRBJ2-3; V gene: TRBV28; D gene: -; clone size: -; CDR3 protein: CASSLFLTTDTQYF
J gene: TRBJ2-3; V gene: TRBV14; D gene: -; clone size: -; CDR3 protein: CASSQRIRQSTDTQYF
J gene: TRBJ2-7; V gene: TRBV7-9; D gene: TRBD2; clone size: -; CDR3 protein: CASSTRDYTYEQYF
J gene: TRBJ1-1; V gene: TRBV5-1; D gene: -; clone size: -; CDR3 protein: CASSFRNTEAFF
J gene: TRBJ2-5; V gene: TRBV9; D gene: -; clone size: -; CDR3 protein: CASSVGATGPPVRETQYF
J gene: TRBJ1-1; V gene: TRBV18; D gene: -; clone size: -; CDR3 protein: CASSPRQDNTEAFF
J gene: TRBJ2-7; V gene: TRBV7-8; D gene: -; clone size: -; CDR3 protein: CASSSGPSYEQYF
J gene: TRBJ1-2; V gene: TRBV6-6; D gene: -; clone size: -; CDR3 protein: CASSYPSGEGYTF